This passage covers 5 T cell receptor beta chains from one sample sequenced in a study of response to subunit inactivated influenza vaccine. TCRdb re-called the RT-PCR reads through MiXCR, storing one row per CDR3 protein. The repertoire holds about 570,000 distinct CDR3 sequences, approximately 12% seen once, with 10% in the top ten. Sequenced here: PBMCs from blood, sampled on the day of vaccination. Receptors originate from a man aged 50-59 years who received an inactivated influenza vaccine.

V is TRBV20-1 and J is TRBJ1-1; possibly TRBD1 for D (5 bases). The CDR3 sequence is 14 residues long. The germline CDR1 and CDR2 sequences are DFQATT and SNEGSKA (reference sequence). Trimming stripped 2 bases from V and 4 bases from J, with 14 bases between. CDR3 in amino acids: CSARNEQVATEAFF. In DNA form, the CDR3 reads TGCAGTGCTAGAAATGAACAGGTCGCCACTGAAGCTTTCTTT.

CDR3 loop: CASIRSANEQFF. In DNA form, the CDR3 reads TGTGCCAGTATCAGGTCCGCGAATGAGCAGTTCTTC. The J gene is TRBJ2-1, the V gene TRBV6-6; D uncertain. The CDR3 is 12 residues long. Between the trimmed V and J ends, which lost 9 bases and 7 bases, there was a span of 13 bases. CDR1 and CDR2 from the germline V gene are MNHNY and SVGAGI (reference sequence).

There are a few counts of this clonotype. CDR3 in DNA: TGTGCCAGCAGTTGGGACGGGATTAGCAATCAGCCCCAGCATTTT. This codes for CASSWDGISNQPQHF. The chain joins TRBV12-3 or TRBV12-4 to TRBJ1-5; D might be TRBD1 (5 bases). Between the trimmed V and J ends, which lost 4 bases and 0 bases, there was a span of 10 bases. This CDR3 spans 15 amino acids.

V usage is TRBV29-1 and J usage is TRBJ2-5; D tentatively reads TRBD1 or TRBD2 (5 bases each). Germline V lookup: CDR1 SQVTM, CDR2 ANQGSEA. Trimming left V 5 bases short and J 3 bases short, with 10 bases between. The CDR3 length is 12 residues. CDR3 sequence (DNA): TGCAGCGTTACGAGGGGCGAAGAGACCCAGTACTTC. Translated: CSVTRGEETQYF.

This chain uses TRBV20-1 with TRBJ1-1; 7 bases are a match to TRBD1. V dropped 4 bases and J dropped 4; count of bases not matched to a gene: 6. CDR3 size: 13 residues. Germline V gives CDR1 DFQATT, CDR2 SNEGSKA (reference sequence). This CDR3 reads CSAMTGYGTEAFF. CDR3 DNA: TGCAGTGCTATGACAGGGTATGGCACTGAAGCTTTCTTT.